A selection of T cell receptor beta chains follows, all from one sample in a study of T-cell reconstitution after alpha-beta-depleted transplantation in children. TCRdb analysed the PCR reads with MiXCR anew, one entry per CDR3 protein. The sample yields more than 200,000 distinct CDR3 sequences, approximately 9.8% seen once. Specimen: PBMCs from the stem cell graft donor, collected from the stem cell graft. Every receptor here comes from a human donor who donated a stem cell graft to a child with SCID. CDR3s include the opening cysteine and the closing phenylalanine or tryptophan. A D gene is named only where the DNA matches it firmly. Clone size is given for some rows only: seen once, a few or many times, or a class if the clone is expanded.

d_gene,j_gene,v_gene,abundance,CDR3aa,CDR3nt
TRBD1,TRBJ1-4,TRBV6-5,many,CASSYGTGREKLFF,TGTGCCAGCAGCTATGGGACAGGACGCGAAAAACTGTTTTTT
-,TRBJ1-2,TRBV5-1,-,CASSLIEGNYGYTF,TGCGCCAGCAGCTTGATCGAAGGCAACTATGGCTACACCTTC
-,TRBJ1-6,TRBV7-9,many,CASSFAGVGSPLHF,TGTGCCAGCAGCTTCGCGGGTGTAGGTTCACCCCTCCACTTT
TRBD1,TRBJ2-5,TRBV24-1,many,CATSVGTGEIQETQYF,TGTGCCACCAGTGTCGGGACAGGGGAAATTCAAGAGACCCAGTACTTC
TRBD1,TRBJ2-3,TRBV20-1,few,CSAPGQGSLAQYF,TGCAGTGCTCCGGGACAGGGGTCGCTAGCGCAGTATTTT
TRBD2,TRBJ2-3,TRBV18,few,CASSPLAGQRGATDTQYF,TGTGCCAGCTCACCACTCGCCGGTCAGCGGGGGGCCACAGATACGCAGTATTTT
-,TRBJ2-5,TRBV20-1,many,CSATALGGETQYF,TGCAGTGCCACGGCCCTGGGGGGAGAGACCCAGTACTTC
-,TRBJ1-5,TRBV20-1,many,CSAAGRVDQPQHF,TGCAGTGCTGCAGGCAGGGTCGATCAGCCCCAGCATTTT
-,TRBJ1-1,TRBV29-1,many,CSVDASQGDTEAFF,TGCAGCGTTGACGCGTCCCAGGGTGACACTGAAGCTTTCTTT
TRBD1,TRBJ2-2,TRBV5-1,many,CASSVGQGAARELFF,TGCGCCAGCAGCGTGGGACAGGGAGCGGCCCGGGAGCTGTTTTTT
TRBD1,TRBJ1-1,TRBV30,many,CAWRGDRRNTEAFF,TGTGCCTGGAGGGGGGACAGGCGGAACACTGAAGCTTTCTTT
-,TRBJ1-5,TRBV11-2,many,CASSLNGASNQPQHF,TGTGCCAGCAGCTTAAATGGGGCTAGCAATCAGCCCCAGCATTTT
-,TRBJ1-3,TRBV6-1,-,CASSRYGSGNTIYF,TGTGCCAGCAGTCGTTACGGCTCTGGAAACACCATATATTTT
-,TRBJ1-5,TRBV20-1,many,CSVGRINQPQHF,TGCAGTGTCGGCAGGATCAATCAGCCCCAGCATTTT
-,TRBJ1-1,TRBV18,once,CASSPSAQGGSEAFF,TGTGCCAGCTCACCGTCGGCGCAGGGAGGCTCTGAAGCTTTCTTT
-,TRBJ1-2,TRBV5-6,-,CASSLGQYANYGYTF,TGTGCCAGCAGCTTGGGACAGTATGCTAACTATGGCTACACCTTC
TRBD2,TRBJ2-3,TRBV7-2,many,CASSKQVNPGGPDTQYF,TGTGCCAGCAGCAAGCAAGTAAACCCGGGGGGTCCAGATACGCAGTATTTT
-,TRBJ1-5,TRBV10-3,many,CAISESTNAGQPQHF,TGTGCCATCAGTGAGTCGACGAATGCGGGTCAGCCCCAGCATTTT
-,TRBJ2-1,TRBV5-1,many,CASSLGTHNEQFF,TGCGCCAGCAGCTTAGGAACTCACAATGAGCAGTTCTTC
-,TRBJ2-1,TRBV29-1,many,CSAGHEQFF,TGCAGCGCCGGCCATGAGCAGTTCTTC
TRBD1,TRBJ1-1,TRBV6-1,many,CASSARDRPTEAFF,TGTGCCAGCAGTGCCCGGGACAGGCCCACTGAAGCTTTCTTT
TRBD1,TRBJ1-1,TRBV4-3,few,CASSQTVRQGPNTEAFF,TGCGCCAGCAGCCAGACGGTCCGACAGGGGCCAAACACTGAAGCTTTCTTT
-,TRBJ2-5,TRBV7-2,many,CASSARTTALPETQYF,TGTGCCAGCAGCGCCCGGACTACCGCATTACCGGAGACCCAGTACTTC
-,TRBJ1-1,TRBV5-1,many,CASSVSEGYTEAFF,TGCGCCAGCAGCGTATCGGAGGGCTACACTGAAGCTTTCTTT
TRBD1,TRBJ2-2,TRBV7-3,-,CASSLEGAQNTGELFF,TGTGCCAGCAGCTTAGAGGGGGCGCAGAACACCGGGGAGCTGTTTTTT
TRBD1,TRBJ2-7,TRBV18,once,CASSLTGQVYEQYF,TGTGCCAGCTCACTAACGGGACAGGTCTACGAGCAGTACTTC